One and the same sample provided the 16 T cell receptor beta chains below, sequenced in a study of T cells expressing NK-cell markers. Following a re-call of the 5' RACE reads, TCRdb has one entry per CDR3 protein and lacks DNA. Across about 400,000 distinct CDR3 sequences, the top ten clones capture about 10% of the sample. The sequenced material came from blood T cells: a sorted CD56 or NKG2C T cell subset, CD4+ or CD8+ T cells, or bulk PBMC T cells (not recorded which). These receptors all come from a woman in her 50s in good health.

The V gene is TRBV11-2, the J gene TRBJ2-2; TCRdb selects TRBD1, and the lack of DNA leaves this call unchecked. The germline V gene encodes CDR1 SGHAT and CDR2 FQNNGV. The length of the CDR3 is 16 residues. The CDR3 region is CASSLRQGALTGELFF.

The chain couples TRBV29-1 to TRBJ2-5; with no DNA, the TCRdb D assignment of TRBD1 cannot be verified. CDR1 and CDR2 from the germline V gene are SQVTM and ANQGSEA. The CDR3 runs 13 residues. The CDR3 protein is CSVAGTGAETQYF.

V gene TRBV24-1 combines with J gene TRBJ1-2. The CDR3 length is 12 residues. Germline CDR1 reads KGHDR; CDR2 reads SFDVKD. CDR3 loop: CATSGGNYGYTF.

The rearrangement uses TRBV27 and TRBJ2-3; TCRdb names TRBD1, which stays unverified in the absence of DNA. Germline assignment: CDR1 MNHEY and CDR2 SMNVEV (reference sequence). The CDR3 has 15 amino acids. The CDR3 loop is CASTLFGGGADTQYF.

The chain recombines TRBV24-1 with TRBJ2-2; absent DNA, TCRdb's TRBD2 call cannot be checked. Germline CDR1 KGHDR, CDR2 SFDVKD. This CDR3 comprises 12 residues. This CDR3 reads CATSPSPGELFF.

The rearrangement joins TRBV18 to TRBJ2-1; the D call of TRBD1 rests on TCRdb alone, since no DNA is present to check it. From germline, CDR1 is KGHSH and CDR2 LQKENI. CDR3 length: 16 amino acids. The CDR3 spells CASSPTDLRDGNEQFF.

CDR3 region: CASSLKLGSYNSPLHF. The chain couples TRBV12-3 or TRBV12-4 to TRBJ1-6. This CDR3 is built from 16 residues.

This chain's CDR3 is CSARLLQGVSGNTIYF. J is TRBJ1-3 and V is TRBV20-1; TCRdb calls TRBD1, which cannot be checked without DNA. CDR3 length: 16 residues. The germline CDR1 and CDR2 sequences are DFQATT and SNEGSKA (reference sequence).

The chain links TRBV20-1 to TRBJ2-3. Germline CDR1 reads DFQATT; CDR2 reads SNEGSKA (reference sequence). The CDR3 consists of 14 residues. CDR3: CSARPFTSADTQYF.

The rearrangement uses TRBV20-1 and TRBJ1-5; as DNA is missing, the TRBD1 call by TCRdb cannot be tested. Per germline, CDR1 DFQATT and CDR2 SNEGSKA (reference sequence). This CDR3 contains 15 residues. CDR3 region: CSARDDSGGGQPQHF.

The chain uses TRBV10-2 and TRBJ2-2. The CDR3 runs 12 residues. Germline V lookup: CDR1 WSHSY, CDR2 SAAADI. The chain's CDR3 is CASEASTGELFF.

This chain joins TRBV5-1 and TRBJ1-2; TCRdb picks TRBD1, but there is no DNA to check that call. Germline lookup yields CDR1 SGHRS and CDR2 YFSETQ. The CDR3 totals 14 residues. This CDR3 reads CASSPQTQGIVNTF.

The CDR3 loop is CASSPPGGATDTQYF. The chain has TRBV9 and TRBJ2-3; TCRdb names TRBD1, which stays unverified in the absence of DNA. CDR1 is SGDLS, CDR2 YYNGEE, per germline. The CDR3 spans 15 residues.

The rearrangement links TRBV11-3 to TRBJ2-3; TCRdb's assignment of TRBD2 cannot be checked, as there is no DNA. In germline, CDR1 is SGHNT, CDR2 YENEEA. This CDR3 has 16 residues. The CDR3 is CASSLWASGRKDTQYF. The complete variable domain, with remaining parts taken from reference TRBV11-3 and TRBJ2-3, reads EAGVVQSPRYKIIEKKQPVAFWCNPISGHNTLYWYLQNLGQGPELLIRYENEEAVDDSQLPKDRFSAERLKGVDSTLKIQPAELGDSAVYLCASSLWASGRKDTQYFGPGTRLTVL.

The chain couples TRBV24-1 to TRBJ2-7; TCRdb lists TRBD1, though no DNA is available to test this call. Germline loops: CDR1 KGHDR, CDR2 SFDVKD. CDR3 length equals 14 residues. The CDR3 protein is CATSEATATYEQYF.

The CDR3 protein is CASSLAGVRETQYF. The J gene is TRBJ2-5, the V gene TRBV5-1; checking the TCRdb D call of TRBD2 is not possible without DNA. Germline CDR1 is SGHRS and CDR2 is YFSETQ. The CDR3 is 14 amino acids.